A single sample is the source of the 8 T cell receptor beta chains below, sequenced in a study of T cell responses to AZD1222 COVID-19 vaccine. Assay used: immunoSEQ multiplex PCR; TCRdb lists only in-frame clones, some missing. The sample gives about 85,000 clones, 86% of which show up once; roughly 7.7% is in the top ten. Material: peripheral blood, obtained on day 0 of AZD1222 vaccination. The receptors derive from an adult in good health.

V is TRBV30 and J is TRBJ2-2, with 7 bases lining up with TRBD1. Germline values: CDR1 GTSNPN, CDR2 SVGIG (reference sequence). There are 13 residues in the CDR3. J was trimmed by 3 bases and V by 8 bases; bases with no gene match: 6. This CDR3 is CAAGTAYTGELFF. The CDR3 coding sequence is TGTGCCGCCGGGACAGCCTACACCGGGGAGCTGTTTTTT.

This clone came up a few times. The chain employs TRBV11-3 and TRBJ2-2; D is perhaps TRBD1 or TRBD2 (5 bases each). V was trimmed by 1 base and J by 5 bases, leaving 14 bases between them. CDR1 is SGHNT and CDR2 is YENEEA in the germline V gene. The length of the CDR3 is 16 residues. The CDR3 region has the DNA TGTGCCAGCAGCTTAGGGGGGATGGCGGTTACCGGGGAGCTGTTTTTT. Amino acid sequence: CASSLGGMAVTGELFF. The variable domain in full, completed from reference TRBV11-3 and TRBJ2-2, reads EAGVVQSPRYKIIEKKQPVAFWCNPISGHNTLYWYLQNLGQGPELLIRYENEEAVDDSQLPKDRFSAERLKGVDSTLKIQPAELGDSAVYLCASSLGGMAVTGELFFGEGSRLTVL.

The chain links TRBV10-3 to TRBJ2-1, with D perhaps TRBD1 or TRBD2 (5 bases each). This CDR3 is built from 12 residues. V gave up 11 bases and J gave up 2 bases, with 10 bases separating them. CDR1 and CDR2 (germline): ENHRY, SYGVKD. CDR3: CALRDAYNEQFF. CDR3 nucleotide sequence: TGTGCCCTCCGGGACGCCTACAATGAGCAGTTCTTC.

This clone was seen a few times. J is TRBJ1-3 and V is TRBV6-5, with D unresolved. The CDR3 contains 16 residues. Trimming left V 2 bases short and J 4 bases short, with 15 bases between. Germline-derived CDR1 and CDR2 are MNHEY and SVGAGI. Here the CDR3 DNA reads TGTGCCAGCAGTTACGATCTTGCGGGGATAGGAAACACCATATATTTT. Protein: CASSYDLAGIGNTIYF.

The chain uses TRBV20-1 and TRBJ2-7, with 11 nucleotides matching TRBD2. The germline V gene encodes CDR1 DFQATT and CDR2 SNEGSKA (reference sequence). The V segment lost 3 bases and the J segment 5 bases; nucleotides outside the gene matches: 6. The CDR3 is 14 residues long. The CDR3 sequence is CSASGTSGAHEQYF. DNA for the CDR3: TGCAGTGCTAGTGGGACTAGCGGTGCCCACGAGCAGTACTTC.

The rearrangement uses TRBV3-1 (or the pseudogene TRBV3-2) and TRBJ1-1, with D possibly matching TRBD1 (5 bases). Trimming cost V 4 bases and J 1 base, with 10 bases left between them. CDR1 and CDR2 from the germline V gene are LGHDT and YNNKEL (reference sequence). The CDR3 runs 14 residues. The CDR3 sequence: CASSLSTGNTEAFF. Here the CDR3 DNA reads TGTGCCAGCAGCCTAAGCACAGGGAACACTGAAGCTTTCTTT.

V gene TRBV6-5 combines with J gene TRBJ1-1; 8 nucleotides line up with TRBD1. Trimming removed 6 bases from V and 2 bases from J; junction bases left unmatched: 8. Germline assignment: CDR1 MNHEY and CDR2 SVGAGI. The CDR3 is 15 residues long. In DNA form, the CDR3 reads TGTGCCAGCAGATATGGGACAGGAGGTAACACTGAAGCTTTCTTT. Protein: CASRYGTGGNTEAFF.

This clone has a single count. The V call is TRBV12-3 or TRBV12-4, the J call TRBJ1-5, with unresolved D. The CDR3 loop spans 12 amino acids. Trimming took off 8 bases at V and 4 bases at J, with 9 bases between the two ends. The CDR3 is CASGFPNQPQHF. The CDR3 DNA follows: TGTGCCAGCGGATTCCCGAATCAGCCCCAGCATTTT.